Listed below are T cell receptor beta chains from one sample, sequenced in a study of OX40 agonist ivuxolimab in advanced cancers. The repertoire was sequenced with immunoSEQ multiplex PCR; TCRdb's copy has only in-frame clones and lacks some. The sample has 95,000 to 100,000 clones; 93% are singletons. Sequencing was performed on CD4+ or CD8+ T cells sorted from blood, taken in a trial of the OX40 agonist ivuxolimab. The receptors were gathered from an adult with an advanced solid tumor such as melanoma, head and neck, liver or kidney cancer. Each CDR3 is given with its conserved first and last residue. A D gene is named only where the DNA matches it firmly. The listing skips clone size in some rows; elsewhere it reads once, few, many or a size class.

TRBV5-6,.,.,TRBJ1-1,CASSSNTEAFF,TGTGCCAGCAGTTCAAACACTGAAGCTTTCTTT
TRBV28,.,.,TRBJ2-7,CASSLFSPTGYQYF,TGTGCCAGCAGTTTATTCTCACCCACAGGGTACCAGTACTTC
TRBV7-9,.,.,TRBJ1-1,CASSIRDTEAFF,TGTGCCAGCAGCATCAGGGACACTGAAGCTTTCTTT
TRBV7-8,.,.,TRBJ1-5,CASSPSPYGSNQPQHF,TGTGCCAGCAGCCCTAGTCCTTACGGGAGCAATCAGCCCCAGCATTTT
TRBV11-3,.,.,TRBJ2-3,CASSTHPADTQYF,TGTGCCAGCAGCACCCACCCGGCAGATACGCAGTATTTT
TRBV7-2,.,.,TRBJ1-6,CASSLEATTSSPLHF,TGTGCCAGCAGCTTAGAAGCTACTACGTCTTCACCCCTCCACTTT
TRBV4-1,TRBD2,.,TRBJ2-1,CASSQPQLAGGRHNEQFF,TGCGCCAGCAGCCAGCCCCAACTAGCGGGGGGGCGCCACAATGAGCAGTTCTTC
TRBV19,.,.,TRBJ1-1,CASSILPRAEAFF,TGTGCCAGTAGTATCCTCCCCCGGGCTGAAGCTTTCTTT
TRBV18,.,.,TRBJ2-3,CASSVLSGTDTQYF,TGTGCCAGCTCAGTGCTCTCCGGCACAGATACGCAGTATTTT
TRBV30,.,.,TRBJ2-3,CAWSVRLDTQYF,TGTGCCTGGAGTGTTAGGTTGGATACGCAGTATTTT
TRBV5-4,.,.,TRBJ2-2,CASSSVANTGELFF,TGTGCCAGCAGCTCGGTCGCGAACACCGGGGAGCTGTTTTTT
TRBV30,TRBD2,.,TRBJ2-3,CAWNLAGGRGTQYF,TGTGCCTGGAACCTAGCGGGGGGGCGAGGTACGCAGTATTTT
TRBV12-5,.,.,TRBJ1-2,CASSFEVLNGYTF,TGTGCCTCCTCGTTTGAGGTGTTGAATGGCTACACCTTC
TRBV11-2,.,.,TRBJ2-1,CASSPGFGGPYEQFF,TGTGCCAGCAGCCCCGGGTTCGGGGGGCCATATGAGCAGTTCTTC
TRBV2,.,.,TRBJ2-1,CASTGAGVVNNEQFF,TGTGCCAGCACGGGGGCAGGGGTGGTCAACAATGAGCAGTTCTTC
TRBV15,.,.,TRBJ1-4,CATSYEASNEKLFF,TGTGCCACCAGTTATGAGGCCTCTAATGAAAAACTGTTTTTT
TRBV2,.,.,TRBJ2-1,CASGLLRDEQFF,TGTGCCAGCGGACTTTTGCGGGATGAGCAGTTCTTC
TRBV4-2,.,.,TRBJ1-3,CASSPVRGSGNTIYF,TGTGCCAGCAGCCCGGTTAGGGGCTCTGGAAACACCATATATTTT
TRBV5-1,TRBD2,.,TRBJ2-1,CASSVLAGVGEQFF,TGCGCCAGCAGCGTCCTAGCGGGGGTCGGTGAGCAGTTCTTC
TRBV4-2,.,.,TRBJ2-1,CASSQISSYNEQFF,TGTGCCAGCAGCCAAATTAGCTCCTACAATGAGCAGTTCTTC
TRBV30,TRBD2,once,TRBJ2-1,CACQTSGGYNEQFF,TGTGCCTGTCAGACTAGCGGAGGATACAATGAGCAGTTCTTC
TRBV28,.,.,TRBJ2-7,CASSLSRYEQYF,TGTGCCAGCAGTTTATCGCGCTACGAGCAGTACTTC
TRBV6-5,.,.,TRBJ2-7,CASSPSSYEQYF,TGTGCCAGCAGCCCGAGCTCCTACGAGCAGTACTTC
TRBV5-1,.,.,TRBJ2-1,CASSLGGGARQFF,TGCGCCAGCAGCTTGGGTGGGGGCGCAAGGCAGTTCTTC
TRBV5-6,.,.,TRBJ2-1,CASSSTRGFGNEQFF,TGTGCCAGCAGTTCCACTAGAGGGTTTGGCAATGAGCAGTTCTTC